A single sample is the source of the 15 T cell receptor beta chains below, sequenced in a study of STAT5B mutations in CD4+ large granular lymphocyte leukemia. Sequencing used immunoSEQ multiplex PCR; TCRdb keeps in-frame clones, though not all of them. The table shows about 37,000 clones, with around 63% occurring only once. Sequenced sample: CD4+ T cells from blood buffy coats. All receptors derive from a human donor in good health.

DNA for the CDR3: TGCAGCGTTGGGGACAGCCCCACTTCCCTCGTTCAGCAGTACTTC. This translates into CSVGDSPTSLVQQYF. This chain links TRBV29-1 with TRBJ2-7; the match to TRBD1 covers 7 bases. The germline V gene has CDR1 SQVTM and CDR2 ANQGSEA. Trimming took 4 bases from V and 8 from J; bases not matched to a gene: 17. CDR3 length: 15 amino acids.

V usage is TRBV5-1 and J usage is TRBJ2-5, with 11 bases that match TRBD1. The V gene end was trimmed by 7 bases and the J gene end by 3 bases; junction bases not matched to a gene: 8. This CDR3 region has 15 residues. The germline V gene encodes CDR1 SGHRS and CDR2 YFSETQ. CDR3 sequence: CASGRTGGAEETQYF. CDR3 sequence (DNA): TGCGCCAGCGGCAGGACAGGGGGCGCGGAAGAGACCCAGTACTTC.

This clone occurred a few times. This chain uses TRBV19 with TRBJ1-6, with a tentative D call TRBD1 (5 bases). The CDR3 contains 14 residues. In germline, CDR1 is LNHDA, CDR2 SQIVND (reference sequence). Trimming left V 7 bases short and J 6 bases short, with 13 bases between. The CDR3 sequence: CASTVMGGNSPLHF. The CDR3 bases are TGTGCCAGTACTGTGATGGGGGGTAATTCACCCCTCCACTTT.

This clone was recorded a few times. V gene TRBV5-4 combines with J gene TRBJ2-7, with D perhaps matching TRBD2 (6 bases). Trimming left V 1 base short and J 7 bases short, with 15 bases between. CDR1 SGHNT and CDR2 YYREEE come from the germline V gene (reference sequence). The CDR3 sequence is 14 residues long. CDR3 nucleotide sequence: TGTGCCAGCAGCTTGCAAGGGCGGGGATGGGAGCAGTACTTC. Amino acid sequence: CASSLQGRGWEQYF.

The chain carries TRBV13 and TRBJ1-2; D possibly corresponds to TRBD1 (6 bases). Germline CDR1 reads PRHDT; CDR2 reads FYEKMQ (reference sequence). The V gene lost 4 bases and the J gene lost 8 bases, with 14 bases spanning the gap. CDR3 length: 13 amino acids. CDR3 coding DNA: TGTGCCAGCAGCTCTCCTCAGGGGAGAGGCTACACCTTC. Residues: CASSSPQGRGYTF.

The genes are TRBV7-2 and TRBJ1-6, with no clear D. V lost 6 bases to trimming and J lost 7 bases, with 13 bases between them. This CDR3 has 14 residues. Germline V gene sequence: CDR1 SGHTA, CDR2 FQGNSA. CDR3 residues: CASSISLTNSPLHF. In nucleotides, the CDR3 is TGTGCCAGCAGTATCTCCTTGACAAATTCACCCCTCCACTTT.

The chain is built from TRBV2 and TRBJ1-2; D is unresolved. The CDR3 runs 12 residues. Looked up from germline, CDR1 is SNHLY and CDR2 is FYNNEI. Trimming removed 2 bases from V and 2 bases from J, with 3 bases in between. CDR3 amino acids: CASSESNYGYTF. In DNA form, the CDR3 reads TGTGCCAGCAGTGAATCGAACTATGGCTACACCTTC.

This chain connects TRBV12-5 to TRBJ1-4; D is uncertain. CDR3 length: 13 residues. V was shortened by 6 bases and J by 5 bases, with 10 bases between the two germline ends. Per the germline V gene, CDR1 is LGHNT and CDR2 is FRNRAP. The CDR3 loop reads CASGIGRNEKLFF. The CDR3 region has the DNA TGTGCTAGTGGAATAGGGAGAAATGAAAAACTGTTTTTT. Together with reference TRBV12-5 and TRBJ1-4, the CDR3 gives the full variable domain: DARVTQTPRHKVTEMGQEVTMRCQPILGHNTVFWYRQTMMQGLELLAYFRNRAPLDDSGMPKDRFSAEMPDATLATLKIQPSEPRDSAVYFCASGIGRNEKLFFGSGTQLSVL.

This clone was seen a few times. The chain recombines TRBV2 with TRBJ1-2; weak D call: TRBD1 (6 bases). The ends were cut back, 5 bases at V and 3 bases at J, with 13 bases in the middle. In germline, CDR1 is SNHLY, CDR2 FYNNEI. The CDR3 runs to 14 residues. CDR3 coding DNA: TGTGCCAGCAGTTCTAGCACAGGGTACTATGGCTACACCTTC. Its translation: CASSSSTGYYGYTF.

The J gene is TRBJ1-1, the V gene TRBV6-6, with a weak D call TRBD1 (5 bases). V lost 6 bases to trimming and J lost 0 bases, with 11 bases between them. Germline V CDR1 and CDR2: MNHNY, SVGAGI (reference sequence). The length of the CDR3 is 14 residues. The CDR3 DNA reads TGTGCCAGCAGCCACCGGGGGGTGAACACTGAAGCTTTCTTT. As protein: CASSHRGVNTEAFF.

This clone appeared a few times. The chain employs TRBV4-2 and TRBJ1-2; D unclear. Trimming removed 0 bases from V and 7 bases from J, with 12 bases in between. Germline CDR1 reads LGHNA; CDR2 reads YNFKEQ. This CDR3 contains 14 residues. The CDR3 sequence: CASSQDLADGGYTF. DNA for the CDR3: TGTGCCAGCAGCCAAGATCTTGCTGACGGTGGCTACACCTTC.

V and J are TRBV10-3 and TRBJ2-7; TRBD1 matches at 10 bases. The CDR3 loop spans 15 amino acids. V gave up 4 bases and J gave up 5 bases; unmatched junction bases: 8. The germline CDR1 and CDR2 sequences are ENHRY and SYGVKD. The CDR3 bases are TGTGCCATCAGTGCAGGGACAGGGGTGGGCCACGAGCAGTACTTC. This codes for CAISAGTGVGHEQYF.

This rearrangement joins TRBV10-3 to TRBJ1-4; the D gene is possibly TRBD1 (6 bases). Trimming shortened V by 10 bases and J by 4 bases, and 28 bases separated the two germline ends. This CDR3 is built from 18 residues. CDR1 and CDR2 from the germline V gene are ENHRY and SYGVKD. CDR3 sequence (DNA): TGTGCCAGCAGCGCGGGGACATTCGCCCTACGCGGTAATGAAAAACTGTTTTTT. Its translation: CASSAGTFALRGNEKLFF.

This chain links TRBV4-3 with TRBJ2-1; a possible D gene is TRBD1 (5 bases). CDR1 LGHNA and CDR2 YSLEER come from the germline V gene. Trimming stripped 0 bases from V and 7 bases from J, with 10 bases between. The CDR3 has 14 amino acids. The CDR3 nucleotides are TGCGCCAGCAGCCAAGATAGGGGTGGGAATGAGCAGTTCTTC. This translates into CASSQDRGGNEQFF.

CDR3 amino acids: CASSQNPGTGNQPQHF. CDR3 DNA: TGTGCCAGTAGCCAGAACCCCGGGACAGGGAATCAGCCCCAGCATTTT. The chain recombines TRBV19 with TRBJ1-5; 9 positions agree with TRBD1. The germline CDR1 and CDR2 sequences are LNHDA and SQIVND (reference sequence). There are 16 residues in the CDR3. V trimming: 6 bases; J trimming: 4 bases; junction bases outside the gene matches: 10.